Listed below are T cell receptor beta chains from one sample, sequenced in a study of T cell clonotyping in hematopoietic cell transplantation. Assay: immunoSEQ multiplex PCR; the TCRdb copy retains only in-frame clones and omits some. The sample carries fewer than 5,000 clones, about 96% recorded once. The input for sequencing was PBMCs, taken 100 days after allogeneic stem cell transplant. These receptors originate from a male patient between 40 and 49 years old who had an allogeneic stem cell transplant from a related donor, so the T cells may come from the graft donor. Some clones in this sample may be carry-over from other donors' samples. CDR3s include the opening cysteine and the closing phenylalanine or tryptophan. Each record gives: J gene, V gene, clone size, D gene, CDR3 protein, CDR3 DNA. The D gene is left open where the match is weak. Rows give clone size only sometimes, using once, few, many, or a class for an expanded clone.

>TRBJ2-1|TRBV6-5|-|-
CASSYLHRDEQFF
TGTGCCAGCAGTTACCTCCACAGGGATGAGCAGTTCTTC
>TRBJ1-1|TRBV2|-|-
CASSEARGTNTEAFF
TGTGCCAGCAGTGAGGCCCGGGGTACTAACACTGAAGCTTTCTTT
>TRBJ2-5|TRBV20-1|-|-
CSAGADQTQYF
TGCAGTGCAGGGGCCGATCAGACCCAGTACTTC
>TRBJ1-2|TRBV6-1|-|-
CASRMGGQSYGYTF
TGTGCCAGCAGGATGGGGGGGCAAAGCTATGGCTACACCTTC
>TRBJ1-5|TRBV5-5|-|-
CASSRTDGTGNSNQPQHF
TGTGCCAGCAGTAGAACGGACGGAACGGGGAATAGCAATCAGCCCCAGCATTTT
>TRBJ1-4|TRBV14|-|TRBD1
CASSLGTGTEKLFF
TGTGCCAGCAGCCTCGGGACAGGGACTGAAAAACTGTTTTTT
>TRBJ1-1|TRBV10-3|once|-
CATQEVEYTEAFF
TGTGCCACCCAGGAAGTAGAGTACACTGAAGCTTTCTTT
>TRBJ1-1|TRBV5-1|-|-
CASSRGQGSNTEAFF
TGCGCCAGCAGTCGGGGGCAGGGCTCGAACACTGAAGCTTTCTTT
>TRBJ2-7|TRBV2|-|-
CASSQQGSGEQYF
TGTGCCAGCAGTCAGCAGGGATCGGGAGAGCAGTACTTC
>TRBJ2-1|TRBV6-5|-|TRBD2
CASTPGLAGYNEQFF
TGTGCCAGCACCCCGGGACTAGCAGGATACAATGAGCAGTTCTTC
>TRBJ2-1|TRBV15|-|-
CATSREGGAKNEQFF
TGTGCCACCAGCAGAGAGGGGGGGGCTAAAAATGAGCAGTTCTTC
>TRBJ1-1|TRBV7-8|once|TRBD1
CASSQGDRVVNTEAFF
TGTGCCAGCAGCCAAGGTGACAGGGTCGTGAACACTGAAGCTTTCTTT
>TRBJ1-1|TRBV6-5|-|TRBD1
CASSFRDRASAEAFF
TGTGCCAGCAGTTTTCGGGACAGGGCGAGCGCTGAAGCTTTCTTT
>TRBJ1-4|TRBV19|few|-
CASSSWAANNEKLFF
TGTGCCAGTAGTTCGTGGGCAGCTAATAATGAAAAACTGTTTTTT
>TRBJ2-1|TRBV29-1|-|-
CSVERTALPYAYNEQFF
TGCAGCGTTGAAAGGACAGCCCTCCCATACGCTTACAATGAGCAGTTCTTC
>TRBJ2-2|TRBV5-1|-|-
CASSPNSRDVVVPGELFF
TGCGCCAGCAGCCCGAATTCTCGGGACGTCGTTGTCCCCGGGGAGCTGTTTTTT
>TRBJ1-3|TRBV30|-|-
CAWSDTNTIYF
TGTGCCTGGAGTGATACGAACACCATATATTTT
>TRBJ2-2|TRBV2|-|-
CASGRDYTGELFF
TGTGCCAGCGGCCGGGACTACACCGGGGAGCTGTTTTTT
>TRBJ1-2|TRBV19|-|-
CASSIDLPGLAKGYTF
TGTGCCAGTAGTATAGATCTGCCAGGTTTAGCAAAAGGCTACACCTTC
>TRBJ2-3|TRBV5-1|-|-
CASSLAGTDTQYF
TGCGCCAGCAGCTTGGCCGGCACAGATACGCAGTATTTT
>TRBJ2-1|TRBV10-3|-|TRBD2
CAISGLAGGMGDEQFF
TGTGCCATCAGCGGACTAGCGGGAGGCATGGGTGATGAGCAGTTCTTC
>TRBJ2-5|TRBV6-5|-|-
CASSYSRGEKTQYF
TGTGCCAGCAGTTACTCGAGGGGGGAGAAGACCCAGTACTTC
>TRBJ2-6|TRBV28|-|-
CASSLVGSSRSGANVLTF
TGTGCCAGCAGTTTAGTTGGATCCTCCCGCTCTGGGGCCAACGTCCTGACTTTC
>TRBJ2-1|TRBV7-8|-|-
CASSSNEQFF
TGTGCCAGCAGCTCGAATGAGCAGTTCTTC
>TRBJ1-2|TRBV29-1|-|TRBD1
CSVDRGNYGYTF
TGCAGCGTCGACAGGGGTAACTATGGCTACACCTTC
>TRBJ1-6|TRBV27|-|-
CASSLSSSYNSPLHF
TGTGCCAGCAGTTTAAGTAGCTCCTATAATTCACCCCTCCACTTT
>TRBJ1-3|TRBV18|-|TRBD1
CASSPGTAGNTIYF
TGTGCCAGCTCACCCGGGACAGCTGGAAACACCATATATTTT
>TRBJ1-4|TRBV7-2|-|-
CASSGGFNEKLFF
TGTGCCAGCAGCGGGGGCTTTAATGAAAAACTGTTTTTT
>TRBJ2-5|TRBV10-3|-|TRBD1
CAISESTGEETQYF
TGTGCCATCAGTGAGTCGACAGGGGAAGAGACCCAGTACTTC
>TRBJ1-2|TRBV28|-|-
CASSTTSNYGYTF
TGTGCCAGCAGTACGACATCAAACTATGGCTACACCTTC
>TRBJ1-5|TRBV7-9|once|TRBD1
CASSVSTGASNQPQHF
TGTGCCAGCAGCGTATCGACAGGGGCAAGCAATCAGCCCCAGCATTTT
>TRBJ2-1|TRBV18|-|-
CASSPEARKANEQFF
TGTGCCAGCTCACCAGAGGCTAGGAAGGCTAATGAGCAGTTCTTC
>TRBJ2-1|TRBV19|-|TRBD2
CASSPLLAGGPGEQFF
TGTGCCAGTAGTCCCTTACTAGCGGGGGGGCCGGGTGAGCAGTTCTTC
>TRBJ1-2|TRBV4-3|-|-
CASSQDGGRNYGYTF
TGCGCCAGCAGCCAAGATGGGGGTAGAAACTATGGCTACACCTTC
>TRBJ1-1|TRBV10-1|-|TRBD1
CASSSTGEIGNTEAFF
TGCGCCAGCAGCTCCACAGGGGAAATAGGGAACACTGAAGCTTTCTTT